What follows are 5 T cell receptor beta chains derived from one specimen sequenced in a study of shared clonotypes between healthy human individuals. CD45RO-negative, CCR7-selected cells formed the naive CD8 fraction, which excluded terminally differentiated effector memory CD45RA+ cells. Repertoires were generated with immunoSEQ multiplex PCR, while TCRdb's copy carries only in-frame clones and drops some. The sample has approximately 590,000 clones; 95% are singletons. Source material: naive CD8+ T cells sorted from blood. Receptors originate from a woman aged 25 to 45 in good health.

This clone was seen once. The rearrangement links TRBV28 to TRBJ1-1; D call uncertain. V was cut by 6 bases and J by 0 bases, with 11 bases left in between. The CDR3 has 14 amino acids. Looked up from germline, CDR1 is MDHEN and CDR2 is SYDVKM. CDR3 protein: CASRVGLMNTEAFF. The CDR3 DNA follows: TGTGCCAGCAGAGTGGGCCTCATGAACACTGAAGCTTTCTTT.

The CDR3 DNA follows: TGTGCCAGCAGCTTCGGCGTAACCTACGAGCAGTACTTC. Its protein product is CASSFGVTYEQYF. The J gene is TRBJ2-7, the V gene TRBV5-4, with no clear D. CDR1 and CDR2 (germline): SGHNT, YYREEE (reference sequence). This CDR3 is 13 amino acids long. Trimming left V 2 bases short and J 2 bases short, with 8 bases between.

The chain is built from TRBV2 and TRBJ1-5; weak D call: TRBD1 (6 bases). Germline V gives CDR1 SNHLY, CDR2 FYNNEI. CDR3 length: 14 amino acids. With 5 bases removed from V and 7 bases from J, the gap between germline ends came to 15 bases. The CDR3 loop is CASSPQGMWQPQHF. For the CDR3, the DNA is TGTGCCAGCAGTCCACAGGGAATGTGGCAGCCCCAGCATTTT.

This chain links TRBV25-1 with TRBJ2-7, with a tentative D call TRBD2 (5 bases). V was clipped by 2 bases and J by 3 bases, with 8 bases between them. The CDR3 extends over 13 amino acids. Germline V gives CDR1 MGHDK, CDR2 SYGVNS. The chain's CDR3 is CASSEEGNYEQYF. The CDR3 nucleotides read TGTGCCAGCAGTGAAGAGGGCAACTACGAGCAGTACTTC.

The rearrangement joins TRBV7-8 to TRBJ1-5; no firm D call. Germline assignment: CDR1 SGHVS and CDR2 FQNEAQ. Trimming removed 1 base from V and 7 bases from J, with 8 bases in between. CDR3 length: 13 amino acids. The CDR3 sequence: CASSLGVRQPQHF. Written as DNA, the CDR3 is TGTGCCAGCAGCTTAGGAGTTCGGCAGCCCCAGCATTTT.